This T cell receptor (beta chain) appears in the sequencing data of a study of blood T cell repertoires in COVID-19. Study-wide context: The United States, Italy and Spain provided the acute and convalescent COVID-19 samples.

Seattle patients were enrolled while actively infected and followed longitudinally. The protocol was immunoSEQ multiplex PCR, while the TCRdb copy is restricted to in-frame clones and leaves out a portion. The sample holds over 250,000 clones, just over 90% seen once. There are 16 residues in the CDR3. Germline V CDR1 and CDR2: ENHRY, SYGVKD. With 6 bases removed from V and 0 bases from J, the gap between germline ends came to 18 bases. V usage is TRBV10-3 and J usage is TRBJ2-7, with a possible D match to TRBD2 (6 bases). The receptor was isolated from a woman in her twenties or thirties with COVID-19, enrolled during active disease. Specimen: peripheral blood. The CDR3 loop is CAIRASRAGNSYEQYF. DNA for the CDR3: TGTGCCATCAGGGCCTCTAGGGCGGGAAACTCCTACGAGCAGTACTTC.